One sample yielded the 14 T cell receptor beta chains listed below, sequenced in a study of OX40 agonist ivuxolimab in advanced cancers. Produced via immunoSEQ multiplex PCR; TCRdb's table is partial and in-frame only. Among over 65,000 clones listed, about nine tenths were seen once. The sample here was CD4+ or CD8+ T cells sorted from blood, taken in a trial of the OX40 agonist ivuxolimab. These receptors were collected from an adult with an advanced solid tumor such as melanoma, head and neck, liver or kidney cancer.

DNA for the CDR3: TGCGCCAGCAGCTGGACAGTGAACGAGCAGTTCTTC. Translating gives CASSWTVNEQFF. The chain couples TRBV5-1 to TRBJ2-1, with D possibly being TRBD1 (6 bases). There are 12 residues in the CDR3. The germline V gene encodes CDR1 SGHRS and CDR2 YFSETQ. V was clipped by 3 bases and J by 10 bases, with 11 bases between them.

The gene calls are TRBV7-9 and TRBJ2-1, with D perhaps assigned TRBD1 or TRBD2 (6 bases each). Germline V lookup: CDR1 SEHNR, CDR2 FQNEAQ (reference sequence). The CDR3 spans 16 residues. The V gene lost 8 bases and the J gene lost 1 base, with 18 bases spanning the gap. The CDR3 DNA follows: TGTGCCAGCGAGGAGGGTGGGGGCAGATCCTACAATGAGCAGTTCTTC. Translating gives CASEEGGGRSYNEQFF.

CDR3 nucleotide sequence: TGCGCCAGCAGCCAAGACCTAGGAGGAGGCAAAAACATTCAGTACTTC. This gives the protein CASSQDLGGGKNIQYF. The rearrangement joins TRBV4-3 to TRBJ2-4; a possible D gene is TRBD2 (5 bases). Germline lookup yields CDR1 LGHNA and CDR2 YSLEER. With 0 bases removed from V and 3 bases from J, the gap between germline ends came to 12 bases. The CDR3 is 16 residues long.

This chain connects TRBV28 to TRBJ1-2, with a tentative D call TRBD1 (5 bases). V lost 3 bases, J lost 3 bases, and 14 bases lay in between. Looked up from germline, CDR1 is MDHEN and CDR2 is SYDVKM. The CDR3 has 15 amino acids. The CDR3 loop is CASSLRGRSYYGYTF. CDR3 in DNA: TGTGCCAGCAGTTTGAGGGGCAGAAGCTACTATGGCTACACCTTC.

The CDR3 reads CASTLRAGQLYGYTF. CDR3 sequence (DNA): TGTGCCAGCACCCTACGGGCAGGCCAACTCTATGGCTACACCTTC. The gene calls are TRBV2 and TRBJ1-2; D is unresolved. The V gene lost 7 bases and the J gene lost 4 bases, with 19 bases spanning the gap. This CDR3 region has 15 residues. Germline CDR1 and CDR2: SNHLY and FYNNEI.

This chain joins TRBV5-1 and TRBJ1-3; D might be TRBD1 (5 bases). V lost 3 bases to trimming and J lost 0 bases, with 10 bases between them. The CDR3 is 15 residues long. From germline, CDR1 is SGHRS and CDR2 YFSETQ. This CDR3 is CASSSRDPSGNTIYF. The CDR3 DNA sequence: TGCGCCAGCAGCTCAAGGGACCCCTCTGGAAACACCATATATTTT. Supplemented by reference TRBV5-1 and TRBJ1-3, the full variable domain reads KAGVTQTPRYLIKTRGQQVTLSCSPISGHRSVSWYQQTPGQGLQFLFEYFSETQRNKGNFPGRFSGRQFSNSRSEMNVSTLELGDSALYLCASSSRDPSGNTIYFGEGSWLTVV.

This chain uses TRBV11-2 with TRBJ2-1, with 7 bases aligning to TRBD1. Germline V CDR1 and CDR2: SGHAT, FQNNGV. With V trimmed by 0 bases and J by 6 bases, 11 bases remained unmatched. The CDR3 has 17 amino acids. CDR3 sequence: CASSLDSATGRVNEQFF. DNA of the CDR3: TGTGCCAGCAGCTTAGATAGTGCGACAGGGCGAGTCAATGAGCAGTTCTTC.

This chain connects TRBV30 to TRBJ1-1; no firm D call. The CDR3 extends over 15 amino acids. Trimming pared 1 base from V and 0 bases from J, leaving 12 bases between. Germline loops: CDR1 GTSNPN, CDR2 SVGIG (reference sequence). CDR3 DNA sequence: TGTGCCTGGAGTGCCTGGCGAAACATGAACACTGAAGCTTTCTTT. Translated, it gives CAWSAWRNMNTEAFF.

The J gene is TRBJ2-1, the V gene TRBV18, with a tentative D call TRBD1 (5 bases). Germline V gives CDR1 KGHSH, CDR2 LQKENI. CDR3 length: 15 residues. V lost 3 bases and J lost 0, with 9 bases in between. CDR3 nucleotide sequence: TGTGCCAGCTCACCGGGGCCGAGCTCCTACAATGAGCAGTTCTTC. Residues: CASSPGPSSYNEQFF.

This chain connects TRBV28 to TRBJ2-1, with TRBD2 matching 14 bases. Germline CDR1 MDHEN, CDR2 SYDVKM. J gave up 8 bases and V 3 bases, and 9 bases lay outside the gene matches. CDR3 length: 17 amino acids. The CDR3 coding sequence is TGTGCCAGCAGTTTTTGGGGACTAGCGGGAGTTACGCATGAGCAGTTCTTC. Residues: CASSFWGLAGVTHEQFF.

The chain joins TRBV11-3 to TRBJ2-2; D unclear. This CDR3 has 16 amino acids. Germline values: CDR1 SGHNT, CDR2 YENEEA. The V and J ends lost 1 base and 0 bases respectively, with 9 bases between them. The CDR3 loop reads CASSLVPDPNTGELFF. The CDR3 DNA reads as TGTGCCAGCAGCTTAGTTCCAGATCCGAACACCGGGGAGCTGTTTTTT.

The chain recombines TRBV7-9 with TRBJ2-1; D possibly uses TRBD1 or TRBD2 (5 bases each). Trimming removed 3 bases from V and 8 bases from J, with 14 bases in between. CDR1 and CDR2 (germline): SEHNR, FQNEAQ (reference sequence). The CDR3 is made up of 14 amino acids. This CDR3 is CASSLGDSRDEQFF. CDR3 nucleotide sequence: TGTGCCAGCAGCTTGGGGGATAGCCGCGATGAGCAGTTCTTC.

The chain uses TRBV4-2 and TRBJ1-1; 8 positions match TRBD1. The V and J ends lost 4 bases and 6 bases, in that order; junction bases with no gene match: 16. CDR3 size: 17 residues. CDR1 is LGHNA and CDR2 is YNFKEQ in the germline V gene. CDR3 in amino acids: CASSPDRDRSLGAEAFF. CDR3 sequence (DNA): TGTGCCAGCAGCCCCGACCGGGACAGGTCCCTCGGCGCTGAAGCTTTCTTT.

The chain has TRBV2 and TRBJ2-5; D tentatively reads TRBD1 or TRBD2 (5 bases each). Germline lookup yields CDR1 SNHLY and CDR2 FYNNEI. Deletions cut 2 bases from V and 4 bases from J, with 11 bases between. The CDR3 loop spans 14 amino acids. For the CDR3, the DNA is TGTGCCAGCAGTGAACGAATGAGGGGAGAGACCCAGTACTTC. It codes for CASSERMRGETQYF.